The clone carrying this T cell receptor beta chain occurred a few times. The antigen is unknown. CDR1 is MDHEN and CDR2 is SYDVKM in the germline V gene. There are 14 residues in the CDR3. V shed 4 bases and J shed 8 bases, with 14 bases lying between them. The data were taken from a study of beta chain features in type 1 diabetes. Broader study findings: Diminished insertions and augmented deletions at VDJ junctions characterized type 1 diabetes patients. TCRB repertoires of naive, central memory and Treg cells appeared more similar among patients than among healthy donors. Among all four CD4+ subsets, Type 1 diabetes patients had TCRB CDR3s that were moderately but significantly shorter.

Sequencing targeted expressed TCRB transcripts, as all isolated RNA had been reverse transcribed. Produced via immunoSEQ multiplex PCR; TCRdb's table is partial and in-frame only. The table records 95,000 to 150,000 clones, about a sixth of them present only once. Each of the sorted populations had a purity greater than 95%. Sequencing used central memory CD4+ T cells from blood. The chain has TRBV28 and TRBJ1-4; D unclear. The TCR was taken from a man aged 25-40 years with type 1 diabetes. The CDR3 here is CASSSPGVWEKLFF. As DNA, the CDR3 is TGTGCCAGCAGTTCCCCTGGGGTTTGGGAAAAACTGTTTTTT.